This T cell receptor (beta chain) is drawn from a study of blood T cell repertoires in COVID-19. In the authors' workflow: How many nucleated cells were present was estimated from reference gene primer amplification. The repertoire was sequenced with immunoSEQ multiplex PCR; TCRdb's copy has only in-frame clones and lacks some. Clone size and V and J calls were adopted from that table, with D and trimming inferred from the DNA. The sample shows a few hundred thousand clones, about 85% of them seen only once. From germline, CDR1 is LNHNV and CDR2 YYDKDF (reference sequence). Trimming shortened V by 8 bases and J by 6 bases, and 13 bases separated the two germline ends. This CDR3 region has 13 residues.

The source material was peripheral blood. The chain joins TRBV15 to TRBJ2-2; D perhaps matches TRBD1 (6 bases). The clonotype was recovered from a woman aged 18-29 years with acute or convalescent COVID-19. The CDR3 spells CATYTGKAGELFF. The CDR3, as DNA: TGTGCCACCTACACAGGGAAGGCCGGGGAGCTGTTTTTT.